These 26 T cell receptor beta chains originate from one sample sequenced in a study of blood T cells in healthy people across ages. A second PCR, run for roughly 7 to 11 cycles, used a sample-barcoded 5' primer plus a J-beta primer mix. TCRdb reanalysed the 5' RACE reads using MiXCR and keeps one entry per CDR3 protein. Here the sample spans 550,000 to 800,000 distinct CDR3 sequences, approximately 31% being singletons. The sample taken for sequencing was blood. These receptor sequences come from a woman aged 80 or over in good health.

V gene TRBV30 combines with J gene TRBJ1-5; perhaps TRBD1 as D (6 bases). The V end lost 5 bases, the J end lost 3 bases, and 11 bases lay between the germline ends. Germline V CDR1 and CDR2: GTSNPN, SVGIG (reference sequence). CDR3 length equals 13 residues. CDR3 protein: CAWGQSYNQPQHF. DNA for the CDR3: TGTGCCTGGGGACAGTCCTACAATCAGCCCCAGCATTTT.

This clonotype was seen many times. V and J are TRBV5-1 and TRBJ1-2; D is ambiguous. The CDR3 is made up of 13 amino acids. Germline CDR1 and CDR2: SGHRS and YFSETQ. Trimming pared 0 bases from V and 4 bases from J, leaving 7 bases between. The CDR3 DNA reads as TGCGCCAGCAGCTTGGCAGATTTCTATGGCTACACCTTC. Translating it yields CASSLADFYGYTF.

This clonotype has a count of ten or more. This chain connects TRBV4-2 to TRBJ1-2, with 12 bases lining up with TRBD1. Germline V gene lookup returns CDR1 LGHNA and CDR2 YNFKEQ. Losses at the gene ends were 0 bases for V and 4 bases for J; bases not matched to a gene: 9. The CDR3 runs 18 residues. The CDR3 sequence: CASSQDRGTGGGSYGYTF. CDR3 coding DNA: TGTGCCAGCAGCCAAGATCGGGGGACAGGGGGCGGGAGCTATGGCTACACCTTC.

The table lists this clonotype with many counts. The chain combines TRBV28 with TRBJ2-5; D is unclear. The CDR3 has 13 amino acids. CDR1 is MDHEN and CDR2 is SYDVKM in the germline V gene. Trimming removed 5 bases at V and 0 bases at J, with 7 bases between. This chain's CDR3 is CASSTLYQETQYF. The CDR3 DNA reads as TGTGCCAGCAGTACTCTGTACCAAGAGACCCAGTACTTC. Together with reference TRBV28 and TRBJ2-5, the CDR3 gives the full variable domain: DVKVTQSSRYLVKRTGEKVFLECVQDMDHENMFWYRQDPGLGLRLIYFSYDVKMKEKGDIPEGYSVSREKKERFSLILESASTNQTSMYLCASSTLYQETQYFGPGTRLLVL.

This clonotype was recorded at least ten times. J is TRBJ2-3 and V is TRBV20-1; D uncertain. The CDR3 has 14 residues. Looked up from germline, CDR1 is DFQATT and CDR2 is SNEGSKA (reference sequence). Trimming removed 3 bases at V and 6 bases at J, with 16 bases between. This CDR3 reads CSASPPMGPDTQYF. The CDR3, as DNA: TGCAGTGCTAGTCCTCCTATGGGCCCGGATACGCAGTATTTT.

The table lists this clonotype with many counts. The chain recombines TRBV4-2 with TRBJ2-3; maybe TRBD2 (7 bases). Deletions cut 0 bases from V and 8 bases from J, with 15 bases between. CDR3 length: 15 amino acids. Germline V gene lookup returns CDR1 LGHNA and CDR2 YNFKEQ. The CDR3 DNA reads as TGTGCCAGCAGCCAAGAGGGAGGGGGTGGTGTTACGCAGTATTTT. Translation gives CASSQEGGGGVTQYF.

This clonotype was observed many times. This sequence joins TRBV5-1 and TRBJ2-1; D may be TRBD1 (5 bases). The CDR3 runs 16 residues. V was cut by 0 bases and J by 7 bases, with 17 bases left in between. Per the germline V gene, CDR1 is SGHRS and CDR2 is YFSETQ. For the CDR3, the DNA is TGCGCCAGCAGCTTGGGTCGAGCAGGGTGGGCAAATGAGCAGTTCTTC. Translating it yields CASSLGRAGWANEQFF.

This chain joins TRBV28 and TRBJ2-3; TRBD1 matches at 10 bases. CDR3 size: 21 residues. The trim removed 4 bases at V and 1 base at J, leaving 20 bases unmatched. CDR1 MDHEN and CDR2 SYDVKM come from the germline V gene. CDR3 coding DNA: TGTGCCAGCAGTTCTAGGGGGGGACGGATTCGACAGGGGGCCGGCACAGATACGCAGTATTTT. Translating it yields CASSSRGGRIRQGAGTDTQYF.

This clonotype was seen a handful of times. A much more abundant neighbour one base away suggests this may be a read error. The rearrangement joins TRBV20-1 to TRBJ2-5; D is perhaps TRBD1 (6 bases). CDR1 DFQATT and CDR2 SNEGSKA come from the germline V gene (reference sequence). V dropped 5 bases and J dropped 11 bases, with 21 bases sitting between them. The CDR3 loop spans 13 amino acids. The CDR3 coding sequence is TGCAGTGCTTGGAAGGACAGCAACAATGAGCAGTACTTC. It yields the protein CSAWKDSNNEQYF.

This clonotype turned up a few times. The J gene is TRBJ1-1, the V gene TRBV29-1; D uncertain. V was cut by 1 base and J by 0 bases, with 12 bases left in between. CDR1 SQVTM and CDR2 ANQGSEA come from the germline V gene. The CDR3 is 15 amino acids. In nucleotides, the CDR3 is TGCAGCGTTGAAGGGGGAAGAGTCATGAACACTGAAGCTTTCTTT. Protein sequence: CSVEGGRVMNTEAFF.

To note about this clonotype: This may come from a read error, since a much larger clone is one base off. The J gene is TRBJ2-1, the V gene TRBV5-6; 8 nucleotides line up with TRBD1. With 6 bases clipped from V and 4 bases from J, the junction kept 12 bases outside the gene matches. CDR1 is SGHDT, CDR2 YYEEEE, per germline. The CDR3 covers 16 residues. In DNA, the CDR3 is TGTGCCAGCAACCAAGACAGGGGACCAGATTACAATGAGCAGTTCTTC. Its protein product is CASNQDRGPDYNEQFF.

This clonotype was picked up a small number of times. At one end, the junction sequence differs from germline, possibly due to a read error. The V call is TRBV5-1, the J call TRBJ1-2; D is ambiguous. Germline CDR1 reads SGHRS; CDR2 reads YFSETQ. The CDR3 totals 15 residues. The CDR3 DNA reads TGCACCAGCAGCTTGTTAGGAGATCTCGGCTATGGCTACACCTTC. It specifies CTSSLLGDLGYGYTF.

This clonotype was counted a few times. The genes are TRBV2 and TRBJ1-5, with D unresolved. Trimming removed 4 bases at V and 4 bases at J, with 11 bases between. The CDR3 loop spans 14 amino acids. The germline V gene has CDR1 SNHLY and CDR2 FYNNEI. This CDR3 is CASSGGNRNQPQHF. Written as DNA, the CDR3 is TGTGCCAGCAGTGGAGGGAATCGAAATCAGCCCCAGCATTTT.

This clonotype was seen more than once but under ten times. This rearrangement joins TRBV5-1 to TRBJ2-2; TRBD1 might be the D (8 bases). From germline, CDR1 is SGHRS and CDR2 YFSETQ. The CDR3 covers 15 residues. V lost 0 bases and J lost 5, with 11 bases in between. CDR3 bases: TGCGCCAGCAGCTTGGACAGGGGGGGTACCGGGGAGCTGTTTTTT. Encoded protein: CASSLDRGGTGELFF.

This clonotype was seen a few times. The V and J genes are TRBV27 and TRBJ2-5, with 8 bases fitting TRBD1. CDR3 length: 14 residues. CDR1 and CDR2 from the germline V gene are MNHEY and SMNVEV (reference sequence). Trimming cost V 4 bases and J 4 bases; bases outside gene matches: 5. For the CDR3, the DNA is TGTGCCAGCAGTTCGCACAGGGGGTCAGAGACCCAGTACTTC. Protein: CASSSHRGSETQYF.

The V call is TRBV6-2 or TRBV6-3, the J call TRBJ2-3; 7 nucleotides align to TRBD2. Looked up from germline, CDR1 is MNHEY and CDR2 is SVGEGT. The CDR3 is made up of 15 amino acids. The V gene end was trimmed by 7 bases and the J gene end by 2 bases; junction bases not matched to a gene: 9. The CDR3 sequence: CASNLADSDTDTQYF. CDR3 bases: TGTGCCAGCAATCTAGCGGACTCTGACACAGATACGCAGTATTTT.

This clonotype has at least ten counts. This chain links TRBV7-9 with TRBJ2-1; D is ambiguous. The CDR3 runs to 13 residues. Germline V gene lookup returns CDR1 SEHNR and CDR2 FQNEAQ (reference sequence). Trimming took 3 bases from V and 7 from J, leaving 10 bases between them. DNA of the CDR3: TGTGCCAGCAGCTTTGGTGGCTCGAATGAGCAGTTCTTC. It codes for CASSFGGSNEQFF.

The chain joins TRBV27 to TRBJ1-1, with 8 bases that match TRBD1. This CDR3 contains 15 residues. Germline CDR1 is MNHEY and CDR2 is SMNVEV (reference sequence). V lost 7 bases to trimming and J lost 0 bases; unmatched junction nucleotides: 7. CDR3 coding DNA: TGTGCCAGCAACGCCCGGGACAGGTTGAACACTGAAGCTTTCTTT. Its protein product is CASNARDRLNTEAFF.

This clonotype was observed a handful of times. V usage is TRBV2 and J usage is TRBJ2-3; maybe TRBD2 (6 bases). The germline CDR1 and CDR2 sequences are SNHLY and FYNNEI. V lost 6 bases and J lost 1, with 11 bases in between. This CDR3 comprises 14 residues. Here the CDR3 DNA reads TGTGCCAGCAGGGCCGGGACTGGCACAGATACGCAGTATTTT. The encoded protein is CASRAGTGTDTQYF.

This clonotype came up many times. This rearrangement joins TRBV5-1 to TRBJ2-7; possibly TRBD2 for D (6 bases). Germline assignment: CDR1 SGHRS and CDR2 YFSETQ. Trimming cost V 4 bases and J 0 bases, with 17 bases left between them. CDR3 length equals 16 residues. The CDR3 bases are TGCGCCAGCAGCCCCGAGGGACTGTCTAACTCCTACGAGCAGTACTTC. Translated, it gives CASSPEGLSNSYEQYF.

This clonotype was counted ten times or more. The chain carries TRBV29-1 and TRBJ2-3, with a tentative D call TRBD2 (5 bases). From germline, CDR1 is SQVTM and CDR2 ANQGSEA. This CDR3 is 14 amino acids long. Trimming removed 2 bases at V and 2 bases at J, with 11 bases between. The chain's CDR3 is CSVELAIPTDTQYF. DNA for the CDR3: TGCAGCGTTGAATTAGCGATACCCACAGATACGCAGTATTTT.

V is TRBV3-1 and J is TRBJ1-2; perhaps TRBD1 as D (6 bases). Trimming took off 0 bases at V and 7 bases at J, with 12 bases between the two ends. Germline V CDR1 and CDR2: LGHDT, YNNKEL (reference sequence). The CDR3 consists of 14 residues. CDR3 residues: CASSQDVAGAGYTF. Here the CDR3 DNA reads TGTGCCAGCAGCCAAGATGTCGCAGGGGCTGGCTACACCTTC.

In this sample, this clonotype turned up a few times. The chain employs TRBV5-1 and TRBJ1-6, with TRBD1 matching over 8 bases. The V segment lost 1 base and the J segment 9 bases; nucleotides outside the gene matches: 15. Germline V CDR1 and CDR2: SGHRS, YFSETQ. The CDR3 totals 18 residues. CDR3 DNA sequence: TGCGCCAGCAGCTTGTCGGGACAGGAGGTAGTTAACGGTTCACCCCTCCACTTT. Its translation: CASSLSGQEVVNGSPLHF.

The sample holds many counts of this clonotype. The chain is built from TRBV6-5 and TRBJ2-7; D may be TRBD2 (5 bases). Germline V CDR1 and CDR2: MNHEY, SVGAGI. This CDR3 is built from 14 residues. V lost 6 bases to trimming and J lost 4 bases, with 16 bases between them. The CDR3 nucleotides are TGTGCCAGCAGCTTTGGGCTAAGGGAGTACGAGCAGTACTTC. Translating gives CASSFGLREYEQYF.

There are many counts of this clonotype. DNA for the CDR3: TGTGCCAGCAGCTTGGGGCTGAGCGTTCGCAATGAGCAGTTCTTC. The encoded protein is CASSLGLSVRNEQFF. The chain has TRBV5-8 and TRBJ2-1; D not certain. The CDR3 sequence is 15 residues long. Germline V gene data show CDR1 as SGHTS and CDR2 as YDEGEE. V lost 0 bases to trimming and J lost 6 bases, with 13 bases between them.

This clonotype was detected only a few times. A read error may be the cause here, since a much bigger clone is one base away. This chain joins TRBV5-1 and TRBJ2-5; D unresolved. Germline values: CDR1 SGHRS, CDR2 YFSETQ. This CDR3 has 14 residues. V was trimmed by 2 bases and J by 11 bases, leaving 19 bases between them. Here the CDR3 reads CASSFGAVSREQYF. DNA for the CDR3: TGCGCCAGCAGCTTCGGAGCCGTTTCACGTGAGCAGTACTTC. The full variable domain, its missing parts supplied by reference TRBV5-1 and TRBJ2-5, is KAGVTQTPRYLIKTRGQQVTLSCSPISGHRSVSWYQQTPGQGLQFLFEYFSETQRNKGNFPGRFSGRQFSNSRSEMNVSTLELGDSALYLCASSFGAVSREQYFGPGTRLLVL.